These 26 T cell receptor beta chains were sequenced from one sample in a study of breast tumors, draining lymph nodes, adjacent tissues. TCRdb re-analysed the multiplex PCR reads in MiXCR, keeping a single row per CDR3 protein. Altogether 150,000 or so distinct CDR3 sequences are present, about 34% being singletons, with the ten largest covering approximately 3.9%. The lymph nodes were axillary draining lymph nodes from breast cancer patients. Sequencing was performed on axillary lymph node tissue. The source of these receptors is a female donor with breast cancer. Some clones in this sample may be carry-over from other donors' samples.

A few counts support this clonotype. The V call is TRBV3-1, the J call TRBJ2-2; weak D call: TRBD1 (5 bases). The CDR3 loop spans 17 amino acids. CDR1 and CDR2 from the germline V gene are LGHDT and YNNKEL (reference sequence). Trimming left V 0 bases short and J 6 bases short, with 17 bases between. Here the CDR3 DNA reads TGTGCCAGCAGCCAAGAGATCCAGGGTTTTTTACCCGGGGAGCTGTTTTTT. Its protein product is CASSQEIQGFLPGELFF.

Ten or more counts support this clonotype. V and J are TRBV5-6 and TRBJ2-2; TRBD1 is a possible D gene (5 bases). Germline CDR1 SGHDT, CDR2 YYEEEE. Trimming stripped 4 bases from V and 9 bases from J, with 7 bases between. The CDR3 contains 11 residues. The DNA of the CDR3 is TGTGCCAGCAGCCAGGGCTGGGAGCTGTTTTTT. This codes for CASSQGWELFF.

At least ten counts were recorded for this clonotype. The chain has TRBV10-2 and TRBJ1-6, with D hard to call. This CDR3 is built from 14 residues. Trimming took 8 bases from V and 9 from J, leaving 17 bases between them. CDR1 is WSHSY, CDR2 SAAADI, per germline. The CDR3 spells CASEEVGFGSPLHF. CDR3 DNA: TGCGCCAGCGAGGAAGTAGGGTTCGGTTCACCCCTCCACTTT.

This clonotype was seen at least ten times. The rearrangement joins TRBV25-1 to TRBJ2-2; no definite D call. CDR3 size: 14 residues. The germline gives CDR1 MGHDK, CDR2 SYGVNS. V lost 4 bases and J 4 bases, leaving 10 bases between the germline ends. The CDR3 protein is CASSGPTPTGELFF. Written as DNA, the CDR3 is TGTGCCAGCAGTGGACCAACCCCCACCGGGGAGCTGTTTTTT.

Of note for this clonotype: A much larger clone is a single base away; this may be a read error. The rearrangement joins TRBV30 to TRBJ1-2; D uncertain. The CDR3 length is 14 residues. CDR1 GTSNPN and CDR2 SVGIG come from the germline V gene (reference sequence). CDR3 DNA: TGTGCCCGGAGTGTACTCCGGAATACGGGCGGCTACACCTTC. It specifies CARSVLRNTGGYTF.

This clonotype was recorded at least ten times. The V gene is TRBV6-5, the J gene TRBJ1-6; 9 bases agree with TRBD1. CDR1 and CDR2 from the germline V gene are MNHEY and SVGAGI. The CDR3 has 16 amino acids. V shed 6 bases and J 0 bases; nucleotides not matched to a gene: 3. CDR3 region: CASRQTGGSYNSPLHF. The CDR3 coding sequence is TGTGCCAGCAGACAGACAGGGGGCTCCTATAATTCACCCCTCCACTTT.

The chain carries TRBV19 and TRBJ1-3; D is unclear. Trimming cost V 7 bases and J 4 bases, with 17 bases left between them. CDR3 size: 15 residues. Germline values: CDR1 LNHDA, CDR2 SQIVND (reference sequence). In nucleotides, the CDR3 is TGTGCCAGTACCCCCGGAAGGGTGCGCGGAAACACCATATATTTT. Its protein is CASTPGRVRGNTIYF.

Ten or more counts support this clonotype. The chain carries TRBV7-3 and TRBJ2-1; TRBD2 matches at 7 bases. This CDR3 has 12 amino acids. CDR1 is SGHTA, CDR2 FQGTGA, per germline. With 3 bases clipped from V and 13 bases from J, the junction kept 6 bases outside the gene matches. The CDR3 loop reads CASSLGGGNQFF. The CDR3 DNA reads as TGTGCCAGCAGCTTGGGGGGGGGTAATCAGTTCTTC.

This clonotype has a handful of counts. The chain carries TRBV6-1 and TRBJ2-5, with unresolved D. In germline, CDR1 is MNHNS, CDR2 SASEGT. Trimming cost V 5 bases and J 4 bases, with 8 bases left between them. This CDR3 contains 12 residues. The CDR3 bases are TGTGCCAGCAGTCGAGCTAGAGAGACCCAGTACTTC. Residues: CASSRARETQYF.

Notes on this clonotype: One base away lies a much larger clone, so this may be a sequencing read error. The V call is TRBV6-5, the J call TRBJ1-3; D ambiguous. Germline V gene lookup returns CDR1 MNHEY and CDR2 SVGAGI. CDR3 length equals 16 residues. DNA of the CDR3: TGTGCCAACAGTTACTCGGAGGTACCCTCTGGAAACACCATATATTTT. This translates into CANSYSEVPSGNTIYF.

A word on this clonotype: Since no conserved phenylalanine or tryptophan closes the CDR3, a read error is the likely cause. The V call is TRBV2, the J call TRBJ2-7; perhaps TRBD1 as D (6 bases). The CDR3 extends over 14 amino acids. The V gene's germline CDR1 is SNHLY and CDR2 FYNNEI. V lost 5 bases, J lost 5 bases, and 16 bases lay in between. CDR3 DNA sequence: TGTGCCAGCAGTCTACAGTCAGGGGACCACGAGCAGTACCTC. It translates to CASSLQSGDHEQYL.

This clonotype was observed at least ten times. This chain joins TRBV28 and TRBJ1-4; D is perhaps TRBD1 (6 bases). This CDR3 is built from 15 residues. The V end was cut by 6 bases, the J end by 5 bases, with 16 bases between. Germline V gene data show CDR1 as MDHEN and CDR2 as SYDVKM. The CDR3, as DNA: TGTGCCAGCAGCCCCTTGGAACAGGGAAATGAAAAACTGTTTTTT. Translating gives CASSPLEQGNEKLFF.

With respect to this clonotype: This clone may be a read error of a much larger clone one base away. The chain has TRBV5-4 and TRBJ2-5, with a tentative D call TRBD2 (6 bases). Germline V CDR1 and CDR2: SGHNT, YYREEE (reference sequence). CDR3 length: 15 amino acids. V gave up 4 bases and J gave up 5 bases, with 18 bases separating them. The CDR3 spells CASSPRGPGMETQYF. CDR3 DNA: TGTGCCAGCAGCCCGCGGGGACCGGGGATGGAGACCCAGTACTTC. Full variable domain (remainder filled in from reference TRBV5-4 and TRBJ2-5): ETGVTQSPTHLIKTRGQQVTLRCSSQSGHNTVSWYQQALGQGPQFIFQYYREEENGRGNFPPRFSGLQFPNYSSELNVNALELDDSALYLCASSPRGPGMETQYFGPGTRLLVL.

This clonotype was found many times. This sequence joins TRBV2 and TRBJ2-2; 8 bases line up with TRBD2. CDR3 length: 14 amino acids. V was clipped by 9 bases and J by 6 bases; unmatched bases: 9. CDR1 is SNHLY, CDR2 FYNNEI, per germline. CDR3 bases: TGTGCCAGTCTTGCCCTACTAGCGGCCGGGGAGCTGTTTTTT. Its protein is CASLALLAAGELFF.

The chain couples TRBV29-1 to TRBJ2-7, with D perhaps matching TRBD2 (7 bases). The CDR3 extends over 14 amino acids. Germline CDR1 is SQVTM and CDR2 is ANQGSEA. The CDR3 sequence: CGAEGGDNSYEQYF. The CDR3 DNA is TGCGGCGCTGAGGGGGGGGACAACTCCTACGAGCAGTACTTC.

This clonotype was seen ten or more times. The chain employs TRBV29-1 and TRBJ2-3, with 7 bases that match TRBD1. V shed 3 bases and J 9 bases; nucleotides not matched to a gene: 9. CDR1 is SQVTM, CDR2 ANQGSEA, per germline. There are 13 residues in the CDR3. CDR3 nucleotides: TGCAGCGTTGACCCCAAGGGGGCCATGACGCAGTATTTT. Translation: CSVDPKGAMTQYF.

There are many counts of this clonotype. The V gene is TRBV5-8, the J gene TRBJ2-1; D is unresolved. The CDR3 spans 13 residues. From germline, CDR1 is SGHTS and CDR2 YDEGEE. V lost 1 base to trimming and J lost 6 bases, with 8 bases between them. CDR3: CASSLPEVNEQFF. CDR3 nucleotides: TGTGCCAGCAGCTTGCCAGAAGTCAATGAGCAGTTCTTC.

The V and J genes are TRBV28 and TRBJ2-1, with D perhaps TRBD1 (5 bases). Trimming pared 8 bases from V and 10 bases from J, leaving 21 bases between. CDR1 and CDR2 from the germline V gene are MDHEN and SYDVKM. The CDR3 is made up of 14 amino acids. The CDR3 reads CASGPRATRPEQFF. DNA of the CDR3: TGTGCCAGCGGCCCCAGGGCGACTCGGCCCGAGCAGTTCTTC.

This clonotype was seen ten or more times. The chain recombines TRBV6-5 with TRBJ1-6; tentative D call: TRBD1 (5 bases). The CDR3 is made up of 18 amino acids. CDR1 and CDR2 from the germline V gene are MNHEY and SVGAGI. Trimming pared 6 bases from V and 7 bases from J, leaving 25 bases between. The CDR3 DNA reads TGTGCCAGCAGCCGACAACACGGCGCCTTGGACACCAATTCACCCCTCCACTTT. This codes for CASSRQHGALDTNSPLHF.

Many counts were recorded for this clonotype. This sequence joins TRBV5-6 and TRBJ2-7; no clear D gene. The CDR3 is made up of 14 amino acids. V dropped 3 bases and J dropped 3 bases, with 13 bases sitting between them. Germline CDR1 and CDR2: SGHDT and YYEEEE. The CDR3 spells CASSSMVQSYEQYF. CDR3 coding DNA: TGTGCCAGCAGCTCGATGGTGCAGAGCTACGAGCAGTACTTC.

This clonotype has a count of ten or more. This CDR3 is CASSVVGTSGGEQYF. Written as DNA, the CDR3 is TGTGCCAGCAGCGTAGTTGGGACTAGCGGCGGAGAGCAGTACTTC. The J gene is TRBJ2-7, the V gene TRBV9, with 11 bases that match TRBD2. Germline V CDR1 and CDR2: SGDLS, YYNGEE. The CDR3 extends over 15 amino acids. The ends lost 0 bases at V and 7 bases at J; junction bases unmatched: 6.

This clonotype has at least ten counts. This chain uses TRBV12-3 or TRBV12-4 with TRBJ2-4; 7 bases agree with TRBD2. The V and J ends lost 5 bases and 8 bases, in that order; junction bases with no gene match: 3. The CDR3 is 12 residues long. The DNA of the CDR3 is TGTGCCAGCAGTGGGGGAGGGGACATTCAGTACTTC. Amino acids: CASSGGGDIQYF.

With respect to this clonotype: The germline gene is not matched at one end of the junction; a read error may be the cause. The CDR3 coding sequence is TGCAGTGCTCCCGGGACTCTCCGCACAGATGCGCAGTATTTT. Translating gives CSAPGTLRTDAQYF. The gene calls are TRBV20-1 and TRBJ2-3; D perhaps matches TRBD2 (6 bases). Germline loops: CDR1 DFQATT, CDR2 SNEGSKA (reference sequence). The CDR3 loop spans 14 amino acids.

Concerning this clonotype itself: Its ends do not fully match the called genes, so a read error is possible. The CDR3, as DNA: TGTACCAGCAGCCCCGGAGGGAGCACAGATACGCAGTATTTT. Protein: CTSSPGGSTDTQYF. The chain combines TRBV3-1 with TRBJ2-3, with D maybe TRBD2 (6 bases). The CDR3 is 14 amino acids. CDR1 is LGHDT and CDR2 is YNNKEL in the germline V gene (reference sequence).

This clonotype was seen repeatedly, ten times or more. The chain has TRBV2 and TRBJ2-1; the match to TRBD2 covers 13 bases. Germline V CDR1 and CDR2: SNHLY, FYNNEI. This CDR3 is built from 16 residues. CDR3 in DNA: TGTGCTCATGGGACTAGCGGGACAAGCTCCTACAATGAGCAGTTCTTC. This codes for CAHGTSGTSSYNEQFF.

This clonotype occurred many times. The genes are TRBV5-5 and TRBJ2-5, with 7 bases fitting TRBD1. V trimming: 4 bases; J trimming: 6 bases; junction bases outside the gene matches: 9. Germline V lookup: CDR1 SGHKS, CDR2 YYEKEE (reference sequence). This CDR3 contains 14 residues. The CDR3 DNA reads as TGTGCCAGCAGCGCTGACAGGGCCGTGCAGACCCAGTACTTC. It encodes CASSADRAVQTQYF.